This paragraph covers one T cell receptor (beta chain) sequence. The antigen remains unidentified. The sample comes from a study of beta chain features in type 1 diabetes. Study-wide results and limits: Moderate yet significant TCRB CDR3 shortening was seen in Type 1 diabetes patients in all four CD4+ subsets. Whether TCRB rearrangement is influenced by HLA type went unresolved here. Any PCR bias toward short templates would affect both groups alike.

V lost 4 bases to trimming and J lost 5 bases, with 20 bases between them. The length of the CDR3 is 16 residues. Germline V gene sequence: CDR1 SGDLS, CDR2 YYNGEE. The study reverse transcribed the entire isolated RNA, so it sequenced expressed TCRB transcripts. Samples of naive, central memory and regulatory T cells yielded a mean of around 3.4 million reads. TCRdb keeps only in-frame clones here, not all; method: immunoSEQ multiplex PCR. The table shows some 700,000 clones, with 10% to 15% occurring only once. Sample: naive CD4+ T cells from blood. The sequence was collected from a man aged 18 to 30 with type 1 diabetes. V is TRBV9 and J is TRBJ2-3, with a possible D match to TRBD2 (6 bases). Here the CDR3 DNA reads TGTGCCAGCAGCCCACGTTCCCGGGCGGGGAGAGATACGCAGTATTTT. It translates to CASSPRSRAGRDTQYF. The entire variable domain, with the rest obtained from reference TRBV9 and TRBJ2-3, is as follows: DSGVTQTPKHLITATGQRVTLRCSPRSGDLSVYWYQQSLDQGLQFLIQYYNGEERAKGNILERFSAQQFPDLHSELNLSSLELGDSALYFCASSPRSRAGRDTQYFGPGTRLTVL.